Shown below are 29 T cell receptor beta chains from a single sample sequenced in a study of T cells after yellow fever vaccination. TCRdb processed the 5' RACE reads anew with MiXCR; each CDR3 protein has one entry. The data contain 200,000 to 300,000 distinct CDR3 sequences, 6.5% to 7.5% of them seen just once; the ten biggest clones take up approximately 1.1%. The specimen comprised CD4+ T cells sorted from PBMCs, sampled on the day of the yellow fever booster vaccination. Receptor source: a man aged 25-45 years who received the YFV17D yellow fever vaccine.

This clonotype was detected a few times. The chain has TRBV19 and TRBJ1-1, with TRBD1 matching over 7 bases. The J segment lost 6 bases and the V segment lost 5 bases, leaving 3 bases of the junction unmatched. The CDR3 is made up of 12 amino acids. Germline V gives CDR1 LNHDA, CDR2 SQIVND (reference sequence). The DNA for the CDR3 is TGTGCCAGTAGTGAGGACAGGTCTGAAGCTTTCTTT. Translating gives CASSEDRSEAFF.

The CDR3 loop reads CSARDISNQPQHF. The CDR3 DNA sequence: TGCAGTGCTCGTGACATTAGCAATCAGCCCCAGCATTTT. The chain employs TRBV20-1 and TRBJ1-5; D call uncertain. The CDR3 is made up of 13 amino acids. The V gene lost 5 bases and the J gene lost 0 bases, with 8 bases spanning the gap. Germline V CDR1 and CDR2: DFQATT, SNEGSKA (reference sequence).

This clonotype was recorded many times. The genes are TRBV5-1 and TRBJ2-3; possibly TRBD1 for D (5 bases). The germline V gene has CDR1 SGHRS and CDR2 YFSETQ. Trimming stripped 2 bases from V and 4 bases from J, with 11 bases between. The CDR3 has 14 residues. CDR3 nucleotide sequence: TGCGCCAGCAGCTTCCGACAGCCCCCAGATACGCAGTATTTT. This sequence encodes CASSFRQPPDTQYF.

The chain carries TRBV20-1 and TRBJ2-3; no clear D gene. The germline CDR1 and CDR2 sequences are DFQATT and SNEGSKA (reference sequence). The CDR3 loop spans 13 amino acids. The V end lost 0 bases, the J end lost 2 bases, and 6 bases lay between the germline ends. CDR3 nucleotide sequence: TGCAGTGCTAGAGATAGCCTCACAGATACGCAGTATTTT. It encodes CSARDSLTDTQYF.

The V gene is TRBV3-1, the J gene TRBJ2-2, with a tentative D call TRBD2 (6 bases). This CDR3 spans 15 amino acids. CDR1 is LGHDT, CDR2 YNNKEL, per germline (reference sequence). Trimming cost V 3 bases and J 6 bases, with 14 bases left between them. The CDR3 region has the DNA TGTGCCAGCAGCCAGGCCAGCGGGCGTCCCGGGGAGCTGTTTTTT. It encodes CASSQASGRPGELFF.

Note on this clonotype: A much larger clone differs by one base, so this may be a read error. The rearrangement joins TRBV3-1 to TRBJ1-1, with D possibly being TRBD1 (5 bases). The germline CDR1 and CDR2 sequences are LGHDT and YNNKEL (reference sequence). V was clipped by 5 bases and J by 8 bases, with 12 bases between them. The CDR3 runs to 12 residues. The CDR3 bases are TGTGCCAGCAGCTTTCGGAACAGGGAAGCTTTCTTT. Protein sequence: CASSFRNREAFF.

This clonotype was counted at least ten times. This chain links TRBV5-1 with TRBJ2-2; possibly TRBD2 for D (6 bases). The length of the CDR3 is 17 residues. With 0 bases removed from V and 0 bases from J, the gap between germline ends came to 12 bases. Germline V gene lookup returns CDR1 SGHRS and CDR2 YFSETQ. The DNA of the CDR3 is TGCGCCAGCAGCTTGGTCGGGGGTCACACGAACACCGGGGAGCTGTTTTTT. Translation: CASSLVGGHTNTGELFF.

There are a few counts of this clonotype. This chain links TRBV29-1 with TRBJ2-7; TRBD2 agrees at 9 bases. This CDR3 has 13 residues. The germline V gene has CDR1 SQVTM and CDR2 ANQGSEA. Trimming cost V 3 bases and J 7 bases; bases outside gene matches: 7. CDR3 sequence reads: CSVELAGAREQYF. As DNA, the CDR3 is TGCAGCGTTGAGTTAGCGGGAGCAAGGGAGCAGTACTTC.

Remarks on this clonotype: A much larger clone differs by one base, so this may be a read error. The V gene is TRBV10-3, the J gene TRBJ2-1, with TRBD2 matching over 8 bases. This CDR3 is built from 13 residues. CDR1 is ENHRY, CDR2 SYGVKD, per germline. The CDR3 bases are TGTTCCATCAGACACCCCGCGGGGGGTGAGCAGTTCTTC. It translates to CSIRHPAGGEQFF.

The CDR3 region is CASSFDIGSEQFF. The CDR3, as DNA: TGTGCCAGCAGCTTCGATATCGGCTCTGAGCAGTTCTTC. The chain combines TRBV6-1 with TRBJ2-1; D remains ambiguous. Germline V lookup: CDR1 MNHNS, CDR2 SASEGT. V was trimmed by 6 bases and J by 9 bases, leaving 15 bases between them. The CDR3 loop spans 13 amino acids.

This clonotype has just a few counts. The CDR3 DNA is TGTGCCAGCAGCTTAGCGCCCTTGGCGGACACCATATATTTT. This translates into CASSLAPLADTIYF. The chain employs TRBV7-8 and TRBJ1-3, with unresolved D. The CDR3 runs 14 residues. Deletions cut 0 bases from V and 8 bases from J, with 11 bases between. Germline V CDR1 and CDR2: SGHVS, FQNEAQ.

This clonotype was detected only a few times. The chain links TRBV7-2 to TRBJ2-7; D possibly uses TRBD1 or TRBD2 (6 bases each). Germline V gene data show CDR1 as SGHTA and CDR2 as FQGNSA. CDR3 size: 15 residues. V was shortened by 5 bases and J by 2 bases, with 16 bases between the two germline ends. The CDR3 here is CASSPLPRGPYEQYF. CDR3 nucleotides: TGTGCCAGCAGCCCGCTTCCCCGGGGGCCCTACGAGCAGTACTTC.

CDR3 sequence reads: CASSYVGADYGYTF. For the CDR3, the DNA is TGTGCCAGCAGTTACGTGGGGGCTGACTATGGCTACACCTTC. V and J are TRBV6-5 and TRBJ1-2, with D possibly TRBD1 on 6 matching bases. V lost 2 bases and J 3 bases, leaving 10 bases between the germline ends. Germline V gene data show CDR1 as MNHEY and CDR2 as SVGAGI. The CDR3 length is 14 residues.

Comments on this clonotype: This may be a read error, as it is one base from a much larger clone. The V and J genes are TRBV12-3 or TRBV12-4 and TRBJ1-3; D gene ambiguous. This CDR3 is 14 amino acids long. The CDR3 DNA reads as TGTGCCAGCAGTTTAATCGGGTCTGGAACCACCATATATTTT. Its protein is CASSLIGSGTTIYF.

The chain combines TRBV12-3 or TRBV12-4 with TRBJ2-7; D tentatively fits TRBD1 or TRBD2 (7 bases each). V was clipped by 10 bases and J by 7 bases, with 23 bases between them. The CDR3 is 14 amino acids. CDR3 in DNA: TGTGCCAACAAGGGGGCGGGAGCTCTCTGGGAGCAGTACTTC. The encoded protein is CANKGAGALWEQYF.

This clonotype occurred many times. V and J are TRBV30 and TRBJ2-1; 11 positions agree with TRBD2. Germline-derived CDR1 and CDR2 are GTSNPN and SVGIG (reference sequence). This CDR3 contains 15 residues. With V trimmed by 3 bases and J by 1 base, 2 bases remained unmatched. This CDR3 is CAWSRTSGSYNEQFF. In DNA form, the CDR3 reads TGTGCCTGGAGCCGGACTAGCGGGTCCTACAATGAGCAGTTCTTC.

For this clonotype: Given a much more abundant clone one base away, this may be a read error. The chain joins TRBV12-3 or TRBV12-4 to TRBJ1-1; no firm D call. The CDR3 covers 13 residues. Here the CDR3 DNA reads TGTGCCAGCTGTTTGGCCAAGAGCGCTGAAGCTTTCTTT. Its protein is CASCLAKSAEAFF.

In its sample, this clonotype was seen many times. This rearrangement joins TRBV7-2 to TRBJ2-3; 11 nucleotides align to TRBD2. This CDR3 contains 15 residues. Germline assignment: CDR1 SGHTA and CDR2 FQGNSA. V shed 5 bases, J shed 6 bases, and the junction held 7 bases outside the gene matches. The CDR3 DNA reads TGTGCCAGCAGCAAGCCGACTAGCGGGGCGGATACGCAGTATTTT. It codes for CASSKPTSGADTQYF.

This clonotype was detected many times. The chain joins TRBV3-1 to TRBJ2-2; 8 bases agree with TRBD1. The CDR3 spans 14 residues. The ends lost 4 bases at V and 4 bases at J; junction bases unmatched: 2. Germline V lookup: CDR1 LGHDT, CDR2 YNNKEL (reference sequence). CDR3 coding DNA: TGTGCCAGCAGCCCGGACAGGGCCACCGGGGAGCTGTTTTTT. Translation gives CASSPDRATGELFF.

This clonotype came up a few times. The chain employs TRBV5-4 and TRBJ2-3; 14 nucleotides align to TRBD2. V shed 4 bases, J shed 6 bases, and the junction held 4 bases outside the gene matches. In germline, CDR1 is SGHNT, CDR2 YYREEE (reference sequence). CDR3 length equals 15 residues. CDR3 sequence: CASSRTSGRSDTQYF. The DNA for the CDR3 is TGTGCCAGCAGCCGGACTAGCGGGAGGTCTGATACGCAGTATTTT.

The chain recombines TRBV7-2 with TRBJ1-1, with 7 nucleotides matching TRBD1. The J segment lost 5 bases and the V segment lost 3 bases, leaving 3 bases of the junction unmatched. CDR1 and CDR2 (germline): SGHTA, FQGNSA. There are 13 residues in the CDR3. Here the CDR3 DNA reads TGTGCCAGCAGCTTTTCACAGGGGACTGAAGCTTTCTTT. Translated, it gives CASSFSQGTEAFF. Looking up the rest from reference TRBV7-2 and TRBJ1-1 gives the full variable domain: GAGVSQSPSNKVTEKGKDVELRCDPISGHTALYWYRQSLGQGLEFLIYFQGNSAPDKSGLPSDRFSAERTGGSVSTLTIQRTQQEDSAVYLCASSFSQGTEAFFGQGTRLTVV.

V is TRBV10-3 and J is TRBJ2-3, with D possibly matching TRBD1 (8 bases). The CDR3 has 17 amino acids. Germline V lookup: CDR1 ENHRY, CDR2 SYGVKD. Trimming took 6 bases from V and 2 from J, leaving 21 bases between them. CDR3 region: CAISQNNRGGATDTQYF. The CDR3 coding sequence is TGTGCCATCAGCCAAAACAACAGGGGGGGGGCCACAGATACGCAGTATTTT.

This clonotype was observed a few times. The chain employs TRBV3-1 and TRBJ1-4; D is unresolved. V was cut by 4 bases and J by 7 bases, with 13 bases left in between. The CDR3 length is 14 residues. Germline V gene sequence: CDR1 LGHDT, CDR2 YNNKEL (reference sequence). CDR3 nucleotide sequence: TGTGCCAGCAGCCCTCCCCTTTCGGGTGAAAAACTGTTTTTT. This encodes CASSPPLSGEKLFF.

This clonotype was seen at least ten times. The chain combines TRBV12-3 or TRBV12-4 with TRBJ2-3; 9 bases map to TRBD1. The CDR3 runs 15 residues. Trimming cost V 8 bases and J 7 bases; bases outside gene matches: 13. CDR3 loop: CASAIPGQGRNTQYF. DNA for the CDR3: TGTGCCAGCGCGATCCCGGGACAGGGCAGGAATACGCAGTATTTT.

The V and J genes are TRBV7-9 and TRBJ2-3, with 10 bases fitting TRBD2. Trimming cost V 4 bases and J 2 bases; bases outside gene matches: 3. Germline CDR1 and CDR2: SEHNR and FQNEAQ (reference sequence). This CDR3 has 15 amino acids. The CDR3 sequence: CASSSTSGVTDTQYF. The CDR3 nucleotides read TGTGCCAGCAGCTCTACTAGCGGGGTCACAGATACGCAGTATTTT.

This clonotype was observed a few times. The chain couples TRBV25-1 to TRBJ2-3; tentatively, D is TRBD2 (7 bases). The CDR3 length is 14 residues. The germline V and J ends were trimmed by 4 bases and 6 bases, with 14 bases remaining between them. Germline V gene data show CDR1 as MGHDK and CDR2 as SYGVNS. CDR3 region: CASSAGGGPDTQYF. As DNA, the CDR3 is TGTGCCAGCAGTGCGGGCGGGGGCCCGGATACGCAGTATTTT.

The table lists this clonotype with a few counts. A junction end diverges from the germline sequence, so it may reflect a read error. This chain connects TRBV20-1 to TRBJ2-1; 7 bases line up with TRBD2. The CDR3 sequence is 17 residues long. CDR1 and CDR2 (germline): DFQATT, SNEGSKA (reference sequence). CDR3 bases: TGCTGTGCTAGAGATCCGATGGGGACTAACTCCTACAATGAGCAGTTCTTC. Residues: CCARDPMGTNSYNEQFF.

This clonotype has ten or more counts. The genes are TRBV18 and TRBJ2-5; no firm D call. This CDR3 has 14 amino acids. CDR1 and CDR2 from the germline V gene are KGHSH and LQKENI. The ends were cut back, 1 base at V and 5 bases at J, with 11 bases in the middle. This CDR3 reads CASSPRLGGETQYF. The DNA for the CDR3 is TGTGCCAGCTCACCACGACTGGGCGGCGAGACCCAGTACTTC. The full variable domain, with the rest looked up from reference TRBV18 and TRBJ2-5, is NAGVMQNPRHLVRRRGQEARLRCSPMKGHSHVYWYRQLPEEGLKFMVYLQKENIIDESGMPKERFSAEFPKEGPSILRIQQVVRGDSAAYFCASSPRLGGETQYFGPGTRLLVL.

The chain carries TRBV14 and TRBJ2-7, with 13 bases identical to TRBD2. Losses at the gene ends were 2 bases for V and 5 bases for J; bases not matched to a gene: 3. Germline V lookup: CDR1 SGHDN, CDR2 FVKESK. This CDR3 region has 15 residues. CDR3 protein: CASSQLLAGGHEQYF. The CDR3 DNA reads TGTGCCAGCAGCCAACTACTAGCGGGAGGGCACGAGCAGTACTTC.